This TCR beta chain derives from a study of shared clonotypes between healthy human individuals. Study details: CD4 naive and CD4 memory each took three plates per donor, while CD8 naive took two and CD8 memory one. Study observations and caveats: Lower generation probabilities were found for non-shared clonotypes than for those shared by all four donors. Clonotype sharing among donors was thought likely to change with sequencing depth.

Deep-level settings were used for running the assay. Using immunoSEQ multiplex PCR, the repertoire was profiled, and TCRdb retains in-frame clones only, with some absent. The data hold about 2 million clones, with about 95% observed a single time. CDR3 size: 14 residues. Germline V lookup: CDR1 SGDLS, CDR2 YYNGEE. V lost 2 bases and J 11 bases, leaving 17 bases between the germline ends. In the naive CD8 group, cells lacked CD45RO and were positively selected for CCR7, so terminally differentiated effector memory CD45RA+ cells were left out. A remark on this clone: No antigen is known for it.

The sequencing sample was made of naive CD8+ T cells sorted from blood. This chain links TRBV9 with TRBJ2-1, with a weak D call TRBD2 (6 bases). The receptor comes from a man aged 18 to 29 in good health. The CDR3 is CASSVGTALGQQFF. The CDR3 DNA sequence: TGTGCCAGCAGCGTCGGGACTGCTCTAGGGCAGCAGTTCTTC.